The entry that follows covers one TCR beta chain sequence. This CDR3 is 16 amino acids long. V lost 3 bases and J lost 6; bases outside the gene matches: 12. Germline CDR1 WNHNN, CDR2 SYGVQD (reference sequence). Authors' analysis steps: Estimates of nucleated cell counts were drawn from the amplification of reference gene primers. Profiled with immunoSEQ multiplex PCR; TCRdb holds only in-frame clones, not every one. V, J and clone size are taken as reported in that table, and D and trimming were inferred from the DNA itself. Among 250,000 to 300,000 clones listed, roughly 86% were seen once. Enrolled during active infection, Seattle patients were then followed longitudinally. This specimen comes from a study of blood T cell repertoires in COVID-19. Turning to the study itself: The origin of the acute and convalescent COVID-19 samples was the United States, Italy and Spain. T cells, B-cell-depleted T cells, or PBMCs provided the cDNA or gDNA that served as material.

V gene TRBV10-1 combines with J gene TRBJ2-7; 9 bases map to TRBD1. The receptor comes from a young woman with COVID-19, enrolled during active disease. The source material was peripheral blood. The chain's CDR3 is CASSDLVGQGASEQYF. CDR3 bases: TGCGCCAGCAGTGACCTTGTGGGACAGGGTGCGAGCGAGCAGTACTTC.